These 12 T cell receptor beta chains were all obtained from the same sample, sequenced in a study of T cells after yellow fever vaccination. TCRdb re-analysed the 5' RACE reads in MiXCR, keeping a single row per CDR3 protein. The sample lists some 320,000 distinct CDR3 sequences; 3.5% to 4.5% were seen once. Here the sequenced sample was PBMCs, taken 15 days after the yellow fever booster vaccination. Receptor source: a man younger than 35 who received the YFV17D yellow fever vaccine.

The sample holds many counts of this clonotype. The V gene is TRBV12-3 or TRBV12-4, the J gene TRBJ2-7; TRBD1 aligns across 11 bases. The length of the CDR3 is 16 residues. The trim removed 1 base at V and 5 bases at J, leaving 7 bases unmatched. For the CDR3, the DNA is TGTGCCAGCAGTTTAGAGCTCTGGACAGGGGGCAACGAGCAGTACTTC. This encodes CASSLELWTGGNEQYF.

This clonotype was found many times. The chain couples TRBV20-1 to TRBJ1-2; D gene uncertain. The V gene lost 2 bases and the J gene lost 4 bases, with 11 bases spanning the gap. Germline lookup yields CDR1 DFQATT and CDR2 SNEGSKA (reference sequence). This CDR3 is 13 amino acids long. The CDR3 loop reads CSARTPEGYGYTF. DNA of the CDR3: TGCAGTGCTAGAACCCCAGAGGGCTATGGCTACACCTTC.

This clonotype was detected a few times. The J gene is TRBJ2-2, the V gene TRBV29-1; D remains ambiguous. Germline CDR1 reads SQVTM; CDR2 reads ANQGSEA. Deletions cut 5 bases from V and 5 bases from J, with 6 bases between. The length of the CDR3 is 11 residues. DNA of the CDR3: TGCAGCGTTCACAGTACCGGGGAGCTGTTTTTT. Protein: CSVHSTGELFF.

This clonotype was counted ten times or more. V is TRBV4-1 and J is TRBJ1-6, with 9 bases matching TRBD1. V lost 4 bases to trimming and J lost 9 bases; unmatched junction nucleotides: 10. The CDR3 covers 16 residues. In germline, CDR1 is MGHRA, CDR2 YSYEKL. The CDR3 is CASSLRPGQGGSPLHF. The CDR3 DNA sequence: TGCGCCAGCAGCCTACGCCCGGGACAGGGCGGTTCACCCCTCCACTTT.

This clonotype has at least ten counts. The rearrangement uses TRBV6-2 or TRBV6-3 and TRBJ2-1, with TRBD2 identical over 9 bases. Germline V gives CDR1 MNHEY, CDR2 SVGEGT. CDR3 length: 15 amino acids. V lost 4 bases, J lost 10 bases, and 11 bases stayed unmatched. CDR3 in DNA: TGTGCCAGCAGTTCCTTCGGCGGGGGGGCCTGGGAGCAGTTCTTC. The encoded protein is CASSSFGGGAWEQFF.

This clonotype has a handful of counts. Germline is not matched at one junction end, which may reflect a read error. This chain uses TRBV7-3 with TRBJ2-5; the D gene is possibly TRBD1 (7 bases). The germline V gene has CDR1 SGHTA and CDR2 FQGTGA. CDR3 length: 16 residues. Here the CDR3 DNA reads TGTGCCAGCAGTTTAAACCAGGGGGGAGGTCAAGAGACCCAGTACTTC. It is translated as CASSLNQGGGQETQYF.

The rearrangement links TRBV6-2 or TRBV6-3 to TRBJ2-6, with D maybe TRBD2 (5 bases). This CDR3 contains 17 residues. Germline CDR1 MNHEY, CDR2 SVGEGT. The V end lost 5 bases, the J end lost 1 base, and 15 bases lay between the germline ends. The CDR3 DNA sequence: TGTGCCAGCAGTCCCCGGGGATCCTATTCTGGGGCCAACGTCCTGACTTTC. It encodes CASSPRGSYSGANVLTF.

This clonotype was detected only a few times. This chain joins TRBV5-6 and TRBJ2-1; 9 positions agree with TRBD2. V was pared by 0 bases and J by 12 bases, with 7 bases of the junction left unmatched. This CDR3 is 14 amino acids long. Germline V lookup: CDR1 SGHDT, CDR2 YYEEEE. CDR3 residues: CASSLVAGGPGQFF. The CDR3 DNA sequence: TGTGCCAGCAGCTTGGTGGCGGGGGGGCCTGGGCAGTTCTTC. Full variable domain (outside the CDR3, taken from reference TRBV5-6 and TRBJ2-1): DAGVTQSPTHLIKTRGQQVTLRCSPKSGHDTVSWYQQALGQGPQFIFQYYEEEERQRGNFPDRFSGHQFPNYSSELNVNALLLGDSALYLCASSLVAGGPGQFFGPGTRLTVL.

This clonotype was seen only a few times. The chain has TRBV12-3 or TRBV12-4 and TRBJ1-3, with no clear D. With 7 bases removed from V and 0 bases from J, the gap between germline ends came to 7 bases. The CDR3 is 13 residues long. CDR3 nucleotide sequence: TGTGCCAGCACCTTCCTCTCTGGAAACACCATATATTTT. Its protein is CASTFLSGNTIYF.

This clonotype showed up just a few times. V usage is TRBV4-3 and J usage is TRBJ2-1, with a weak D call TRBD1 (5 bases). This CDR3 is built from 14 residues. The ends were cut back, 6 bases at V and 6 bases at J, with 15 bases in the middle. Per germline, CDR1 LGHNA and CDR2 YSLEER. CDR3 region: CASSHFNTGNEQFF. DNA for the CDR3: TGCGCCAGCAGTCACTTTAATACAGGCAATGAGCAGTTCTTC.

This clonotype appeared a few times. J is TRBJ1-2 and V is TRBV4-1; a possible D gene is TRBD1 (5 bases). The V end lost 2 bases, the J end lost 1 base, and 14 bases lay between the germline ends. Germline loops: CDR1 MGHRA, CDR2 YSYEKL. The CDR3 runs to 16 residues. CDR3 bases: TGCGCCAGCAGCCAACCTAGGGGTCAGCTTAACTATGGCTACACCTTC. It is translated as CASSQPRGQLNYGYTF.

This clonotype was seen ten or more times. V and J are TRBV4-2 and TRBJ2-3, with TRBD2 as a possible D gene (7 bases). The CDR3 extends over 16 amino acids. Between the trimmed V and J ends, which lost 4 bases and 0 bases, there was a span of 14 bases. The germline V gene has CDR1 LGHNA and CDR2 YNFKEQ. The CDR3 sequence: CASSLRGGASTDTQYF. The CDR3 bases are TGTGCCAGCAGCCTGAGAGGGGGGGCCAGCACAGATACGCAGTATTTT.